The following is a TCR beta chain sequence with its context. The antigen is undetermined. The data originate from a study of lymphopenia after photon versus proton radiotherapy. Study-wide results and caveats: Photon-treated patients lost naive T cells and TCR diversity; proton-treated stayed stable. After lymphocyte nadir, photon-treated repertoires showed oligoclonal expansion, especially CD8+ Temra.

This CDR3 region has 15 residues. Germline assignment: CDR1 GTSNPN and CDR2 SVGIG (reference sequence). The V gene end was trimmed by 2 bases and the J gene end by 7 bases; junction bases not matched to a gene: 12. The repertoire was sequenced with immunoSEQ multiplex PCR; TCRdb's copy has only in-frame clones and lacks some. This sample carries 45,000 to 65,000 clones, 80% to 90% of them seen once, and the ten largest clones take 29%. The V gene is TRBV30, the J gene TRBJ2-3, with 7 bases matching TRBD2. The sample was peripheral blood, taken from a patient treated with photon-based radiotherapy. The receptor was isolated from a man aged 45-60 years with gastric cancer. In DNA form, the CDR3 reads TGTGCCTGGAGTCCACCTAGCGGTACACGAAATACGCAGTATTTT. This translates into CAWSPPSGTRNTQYF.